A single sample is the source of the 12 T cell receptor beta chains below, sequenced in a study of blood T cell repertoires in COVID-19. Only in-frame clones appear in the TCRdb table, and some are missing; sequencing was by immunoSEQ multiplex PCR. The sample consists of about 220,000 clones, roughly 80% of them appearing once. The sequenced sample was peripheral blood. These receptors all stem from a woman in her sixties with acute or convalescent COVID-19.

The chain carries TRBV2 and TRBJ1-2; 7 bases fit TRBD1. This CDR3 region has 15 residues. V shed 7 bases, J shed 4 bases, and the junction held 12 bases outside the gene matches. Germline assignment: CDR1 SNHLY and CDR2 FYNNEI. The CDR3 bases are TGTGCCAGCACTATAGGACAGGAACCTGGCTATGGCTACACCTTC. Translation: CASTIGQEPGYGYTF. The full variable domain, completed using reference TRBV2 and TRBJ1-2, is EPEVTQTPSHQVTQMGQEVILRCVPISNHLYFYWYRQILGQKVEFLVSFYNNEISEKSEIFDDQFSVERPDGSNFTLKIRSTKLEDSAMYFCASTIGQEPGYGYTFGSGTRLTVV.

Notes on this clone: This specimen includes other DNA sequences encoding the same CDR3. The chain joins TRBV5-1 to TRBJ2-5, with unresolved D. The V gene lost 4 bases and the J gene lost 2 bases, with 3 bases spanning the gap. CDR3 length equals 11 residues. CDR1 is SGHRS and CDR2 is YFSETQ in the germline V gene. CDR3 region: CASSQQETQYF. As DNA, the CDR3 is TGCGCCAGCAGCCAGCAAGAGACCCAGTACTTC.

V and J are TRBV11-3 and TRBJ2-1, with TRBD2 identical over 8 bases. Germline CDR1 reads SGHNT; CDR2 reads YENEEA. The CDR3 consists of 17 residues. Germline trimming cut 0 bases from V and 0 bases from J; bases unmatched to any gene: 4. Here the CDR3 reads CASSLDRGGSSYNEQFF. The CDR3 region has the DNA TGTGCCAGCAGCTTAGATCGGGGGGGGAGCTCCTACAATGAGCAGTTCTTC.

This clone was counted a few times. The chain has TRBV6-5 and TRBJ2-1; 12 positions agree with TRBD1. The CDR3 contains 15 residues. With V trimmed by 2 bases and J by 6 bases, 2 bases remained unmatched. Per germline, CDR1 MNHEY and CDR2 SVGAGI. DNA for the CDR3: TGTGCCAGCAGTTACGGGACAGGGGGCCCCAATGAGCAGTTCTTC. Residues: CASSYGTGGPNEQFF.

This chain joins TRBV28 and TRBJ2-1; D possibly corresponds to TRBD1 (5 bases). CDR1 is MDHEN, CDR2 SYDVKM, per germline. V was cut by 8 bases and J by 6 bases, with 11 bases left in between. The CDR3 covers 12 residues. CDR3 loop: CASLGGANEQFF. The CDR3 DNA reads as TGTGCCAGCTTGGGTGGGGCCAATGAGCAGTTCTTC.

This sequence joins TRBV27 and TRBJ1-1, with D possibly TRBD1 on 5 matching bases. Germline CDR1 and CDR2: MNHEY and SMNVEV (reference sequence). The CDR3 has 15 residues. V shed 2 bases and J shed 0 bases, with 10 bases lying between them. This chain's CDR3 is CASSLLGRVNTEAFF. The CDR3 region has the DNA TGTGCCAGCAGTTTACTAGGCAGGGTGAACACTGAAGCTTTCTTT.

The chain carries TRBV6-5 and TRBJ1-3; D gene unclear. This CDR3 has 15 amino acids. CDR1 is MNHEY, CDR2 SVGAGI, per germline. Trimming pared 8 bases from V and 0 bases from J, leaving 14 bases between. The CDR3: CASPGSRISGNTIYF. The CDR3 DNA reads TGTGCCAGCCCGGGATCCCGAATCTCTGGAAACACCATATATTTT.

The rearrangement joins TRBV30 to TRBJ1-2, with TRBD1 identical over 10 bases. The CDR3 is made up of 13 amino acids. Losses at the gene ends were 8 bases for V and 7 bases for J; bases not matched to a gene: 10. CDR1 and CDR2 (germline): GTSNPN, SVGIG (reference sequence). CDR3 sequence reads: CARRTGGAAGYTF. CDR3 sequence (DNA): TGTGCCCGTCGGACAGGGGGGGCGGCTGGCTACACCTTC.

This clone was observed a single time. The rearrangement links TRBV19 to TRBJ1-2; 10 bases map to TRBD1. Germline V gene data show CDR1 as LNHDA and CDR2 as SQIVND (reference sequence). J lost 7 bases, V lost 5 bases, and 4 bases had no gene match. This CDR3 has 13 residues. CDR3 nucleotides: TGTGCCAGTAGTGCCGGGACAGGGGTTGGCTACACCTTC. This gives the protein CASSAGTGVGYTF.

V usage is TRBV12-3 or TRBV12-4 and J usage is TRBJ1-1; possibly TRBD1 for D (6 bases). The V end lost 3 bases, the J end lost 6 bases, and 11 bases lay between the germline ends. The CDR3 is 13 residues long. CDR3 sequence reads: CASSFFSGAEAFF. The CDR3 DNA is TGTGCCAGCAGTTTCTTTTCAGGGGCTGAAGCTTTCTTT.

The CDR3 reads CASGRDSSYNEQFF. The CDR3 DNA reads TGTGCCAGCGGGCGGGATAGCTCCTACAATGAGCAGTTCTTC. The chain carries TRBV7-3 and TRBJ2-1, with D possibly matching TRBD2 (6 bases). With 8 bases removed from V and 0 bases from J, the gap between germline ends came to 11 bases. This CDR3 contains 14 residues. Germline V gene data show CDR1 as SGHTA and CDR2 as FQGTGA.

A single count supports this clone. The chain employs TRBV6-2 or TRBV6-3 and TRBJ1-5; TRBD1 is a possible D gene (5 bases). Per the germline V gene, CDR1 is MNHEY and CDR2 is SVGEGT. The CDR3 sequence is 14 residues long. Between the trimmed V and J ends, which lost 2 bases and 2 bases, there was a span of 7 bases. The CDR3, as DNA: TGTGCCAGCAGTTACCTAGGGGGCAATCAGCCCCAGCATTTT. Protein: CASSYLGGNQPQHF.